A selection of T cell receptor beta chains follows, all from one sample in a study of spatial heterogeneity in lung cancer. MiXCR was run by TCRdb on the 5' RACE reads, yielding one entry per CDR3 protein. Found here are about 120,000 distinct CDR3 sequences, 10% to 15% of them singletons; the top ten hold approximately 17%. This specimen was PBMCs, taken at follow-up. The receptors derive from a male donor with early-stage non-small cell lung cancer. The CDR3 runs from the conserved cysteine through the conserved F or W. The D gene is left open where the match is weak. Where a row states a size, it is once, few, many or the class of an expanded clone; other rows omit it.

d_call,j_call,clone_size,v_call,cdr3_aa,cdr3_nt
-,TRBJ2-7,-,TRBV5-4,CASSLEGSSSYEQYF,TGTGCCAGCAGCTTGGAAGGCAGCAGCTCCTACGAGCAGTACTTC
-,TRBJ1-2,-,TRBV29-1,CSVADTHGYTF,TGCAGCGTTGCCGACACTCATGGCTACACCTTC
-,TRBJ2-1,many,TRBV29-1,CSVGRSYNEQFF,TGCAGCGTTGGGCGGTCTTACAATGAGCAGTTCTTC
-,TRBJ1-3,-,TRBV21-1,CASSKRAQDSGNTIYF,TGTGCCAGCAGCAAAAGGGCCCAGGACTCTGGAAACACCATATATTTT
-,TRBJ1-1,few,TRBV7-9,CASSSRQNTEAFF,TGTGCCAGCAGCTCCCGACAAAACACTGAAGCTTTCTTT
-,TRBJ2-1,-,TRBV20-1,CSARPGTSYNEQFF,TGCAGTGCTAGACCGGGAACCTCCTACAATGAGCAGTTCTTC
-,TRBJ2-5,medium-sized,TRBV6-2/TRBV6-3,CASSAGGGRETQYF,TGTGCCAGCAGCGCCGGGGGAGGCCGAGAGACCCAGTACTTC
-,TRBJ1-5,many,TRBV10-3,CAISVQGNQPQHF,TGTGCCATCAGTGTTCAGGGCAATCAGCCCCAGCATTTT
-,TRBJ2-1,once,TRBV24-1,CATSDTGRMTYNEQFF,TGTGCCACCAGTGATACCGGACGGATGACCTACAATGAGCAGTTCTTC
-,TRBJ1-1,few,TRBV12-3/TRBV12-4,CASSRSNTEAFF,TGTGCCAGCAGCCGGTCCAACACTGAAGCTTTCTTT